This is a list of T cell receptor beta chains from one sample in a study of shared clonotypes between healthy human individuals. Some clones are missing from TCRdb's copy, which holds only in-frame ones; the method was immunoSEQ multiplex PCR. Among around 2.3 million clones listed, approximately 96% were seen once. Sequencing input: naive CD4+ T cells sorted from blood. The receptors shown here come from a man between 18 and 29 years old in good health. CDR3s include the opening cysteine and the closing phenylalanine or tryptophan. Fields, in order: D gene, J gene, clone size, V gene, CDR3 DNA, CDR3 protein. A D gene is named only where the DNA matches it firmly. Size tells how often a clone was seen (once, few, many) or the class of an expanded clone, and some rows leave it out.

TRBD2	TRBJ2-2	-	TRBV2	TGTGCCAGCTCCTATAGCGGGAGGTCGAGCGGGGAGCTGTTTTTT	CASSYSGRSSGELFF
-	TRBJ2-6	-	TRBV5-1	TGCGCCAGCAGCTATGACGGCTCTGGGGCCAACGTCCTGACTTTC	CASSYDGSGANVLTF
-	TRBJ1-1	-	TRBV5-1	TGCGCCAGCAGCCCGGATACGAACACTGAAGCTTTCTTT	CASSPDTNTEAFF
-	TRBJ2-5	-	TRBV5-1	TGCGCCAGCAGCTTGGCCGGGGGTGAGACCCAGTACTTC	CASSLAGGETQYF
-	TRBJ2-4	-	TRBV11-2	TGTGCCAGCAGCTTTTTAACAGGGAAAAACATTCAGTACTTC	CASSFLTGKNIQYF
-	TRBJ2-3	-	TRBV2	TGTGCCAGCTCCGTGGTCGCAGATACGCAGTATTTT	CASSVVADTQYF
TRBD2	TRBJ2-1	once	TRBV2	TGTGCCAGCAATCGGGAGGGCCTCGGCAATGAGCAGTTCTTC	CASNREGLGNEQFF
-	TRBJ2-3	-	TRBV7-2	TGTGCCAGCAGCTCCCTATTGGGGACCGCATATACGCAGTATTTT	CASSSLLGTAYTQYF
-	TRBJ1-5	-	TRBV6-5	TGTGCCAGCAGTTACTCGACTCAGGGCAATCAGCCCCAGCATTTT	CASSYSTQGNQPQHF
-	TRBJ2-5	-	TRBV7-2	TGTGCCAGCAGCCGGTCGGGGGCGGGGCAAGGGACCCAGTACTTC	CASSRSGAGQGTQYF
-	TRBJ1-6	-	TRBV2	TGTGCCAGCAGTGCCTATGGTAGGGAGTTGAATTCACCCCTCCACTTT	CASSAYGRELNSPLHF
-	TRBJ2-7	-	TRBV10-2	TGCGCCAGCAGTGAGTGGGCCGCTATCGAGCAGTACTTC	CASSEWAAIEQYF
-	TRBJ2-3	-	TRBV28	TGTGCCAGCAGTTTAATTCCCCCTAGCACAGATACGCAGTATTTT	CASSLIPPSTDTQYF
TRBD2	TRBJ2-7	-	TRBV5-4	TGTGCCAGCAGCCCACTGGGGGGGGCCTACGAGCAGTACTTC	CASSPLGGAYEQYF
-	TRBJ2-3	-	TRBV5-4	TGTGCCAGCAGCTTATTCTACAGCACAGATACGCAGTATTTT	CASSLFYSTDTQYF
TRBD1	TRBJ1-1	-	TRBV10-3	TGTGCCATCAGTGCACCGACTTACTCCGGGACAGGGAACACTGAAGCTTTCTTT	CAISAPTYSGTGNTEAFF
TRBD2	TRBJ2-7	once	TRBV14	TGTGCCAGCAGCCAAGAACTAGCGAACACCTACGAGCAGTACTTC	CASSQELANTYEQYF
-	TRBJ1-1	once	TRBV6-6	TGTGCCAGCAGTTACTCCCGGGCGGGGACTACTGAAGATTTCTTT	CASSYSRAGTTEDFF
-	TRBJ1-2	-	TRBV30	TGTGCCTGGAGCCTCAATGTCGTTGGGGAGTATGGCTACACCTTC	CAWSLNVVGEYGYTF
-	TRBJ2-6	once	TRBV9	TGTGCCAGCAGCCCCCTCAACTCTGGGGCCAACGTCCTGACTTTC	CASSPLNSGANVLTF
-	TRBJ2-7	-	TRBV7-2	TGTGCCAGCAGCTCGGGGACGGCGAGATACGAGCAGTACTTC	CASSSGTARYEQYF
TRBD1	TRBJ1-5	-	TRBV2	TGTGCCAGCAGTACCGGGGCACAGGGGATTAGGCGCAATCAGCCCCAGCATTTT	CASSTGAQGIRRNQPQHF
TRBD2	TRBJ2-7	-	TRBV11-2	TGTGCCAGCAGCGCGACTAGCGGTACCTCCGAGCAGTACTTC	CASSATSGTSEQYF
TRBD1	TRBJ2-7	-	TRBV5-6	TGTGCCAGCAGCTTGGCCTTGACAGGGGCCTACGAGCAGTACTTC	CASSLALTGAYEQYF
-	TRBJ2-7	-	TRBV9	TGTGCCAGCAGCGTAGTGGGCTCGTCCACCGAGCAGTACTTC	CASSVVGSSTEQYF
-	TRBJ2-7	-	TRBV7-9	TGTGCCAGCACCCCCGGAGACGAGCAGTACTTC	CASTPGDEQYF
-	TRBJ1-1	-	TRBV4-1	TGCGCCAGCAGCCAAGTGGACAGCATGAACACTGAAGCTTTCTTT	CASSQVDSMNTEAFF
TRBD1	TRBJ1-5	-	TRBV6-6	TGTGCCAGCAGTTCCACAGGGGAACTTAGCAATCAGCCCCAGCATTTT	CASSSTGELSNQPQHF
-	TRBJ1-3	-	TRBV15	TGTGCCACCAGCAGAGGTTCCGCCCTTCTCTCTGGAAACACCATATATTTT	CATSRGSALLSGNTIYF
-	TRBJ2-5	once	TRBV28	TGTGCCAGCAGAGCAGTCCAAGAGACCCAGTACTTC	CASRAVQETQYF
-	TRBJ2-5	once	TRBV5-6	TGTGCCAGCAGCGTGAGTGAGACCCAGTACTTC	CASSVSETQYF
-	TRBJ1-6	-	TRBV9	TGTGCCAGCAGCGACCCCCGGGGGGGTTATAATTCACCCCTCCACTTT	CASSDPRGGYNSPLHF
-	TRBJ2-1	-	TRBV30	TGTGCCTGGCGAGCCGGGACACCGGCAGCTGAGCAGTTCTTC	CAWRAGTPAAEQFF
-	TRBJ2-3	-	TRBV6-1	TGTGCCAGCAGTCTTGAGCTGTCAAACACAGATACGCAGTATTTT	CASSLELSNTDTQYF
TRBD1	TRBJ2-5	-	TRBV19	TGTGCCAGTAGTATACTTGGACAGGAAGAGACCCAGTACTTC	CASSILGQEETQYF
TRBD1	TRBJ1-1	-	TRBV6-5	TGTGCCAGCAGCTGGACAGGGGCCACTGAAGCTTTCTTT	CASSWTGATEAFF
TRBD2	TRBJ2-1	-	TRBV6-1	TGTGCCAGCAGTGAACAACCGCGGGGGTTCTACAATGAGCAGTTCTTC	CASSEQPRGFYNEQFF
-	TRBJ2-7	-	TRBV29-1	TGCAGCGTTGAAGATGGACAGAACGAGCAGTACTTC	CSVEDGQNEQYF
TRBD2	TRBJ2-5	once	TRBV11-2	TGTGCCAGCAGCTTTGGGGGACTAGCGGGCCAAGAGACCCAGTACTTC	CASSFGGLAGQETQYF
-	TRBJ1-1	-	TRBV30	TGTGCCTGGAACGGGTTCATGAACACTGAAGCTTTCTTT	CAWNGFMNTEAFF
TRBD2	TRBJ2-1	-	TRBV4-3	TGCGCCAGCAGCCAAACTAGCGGGAGTTGGAATGAGCAGTTCTTC	CASSQTSGSWNEQFF
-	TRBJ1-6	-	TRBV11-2	TGTGCCAGCAGCTTCGAACAGGGTAATTCACCCCTCCACTTT	CASSFEQGNSPLHF
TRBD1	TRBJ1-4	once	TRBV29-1	TGCAGCGTAGGGGACAGCTCTAATGAAAAACTGTTTTTT	CSVGDSSNEKLFF
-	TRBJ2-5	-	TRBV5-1	TGCGCCAGCAGCTTGGACAGTGGGAAGACCCAGTACTTC	CASSLDSGKTQYF
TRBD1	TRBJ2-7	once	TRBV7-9	TGTGCCAGCAGCATCGACAGGGGGAATTACGAGCAGTACTTC	CASSIDRGNYEQYF
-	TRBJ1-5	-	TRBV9	TGTGCCAGCAGCGGCGGACAGATCAATCAGCCCCAGCATTTT	CASSGGQINQPQHF
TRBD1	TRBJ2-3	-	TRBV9	TGTGCCAGCAGCGCAGACAGGGGGAGCACAGATACGCAGTATTTT	CASSADRGSTDTQYF
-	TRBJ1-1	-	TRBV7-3	TGTGCCAGCAGCTTAGGCGGTCCCACTGAAGCTTTCTTT	CASSLGGPTEAFF
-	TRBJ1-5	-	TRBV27	TGTGCCAGCAGTTTATCGTACTATAGCAATCAGCCCCAGCATTTT	CASSLSYYSNQPQHF
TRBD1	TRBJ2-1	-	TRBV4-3	TGCGCCAGCAGCCAAGTGTCAGGGGGCGGAGGAAATGAGCAGTTCTTC	CASSQVSGGGGNEQFF
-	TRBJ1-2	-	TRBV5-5	TGTGCCAGCAGCTTGGCAGTGGGAGTGACTGCCTATGGCTACACCTTC	CASSLAVGVTAYGYTF
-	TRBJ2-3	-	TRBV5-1	TGCGCCAGCAGCTTGGATGGGGTAGCGGGCACAGATACGCAGTATTTT	CASSLDGVAGTDTQYF